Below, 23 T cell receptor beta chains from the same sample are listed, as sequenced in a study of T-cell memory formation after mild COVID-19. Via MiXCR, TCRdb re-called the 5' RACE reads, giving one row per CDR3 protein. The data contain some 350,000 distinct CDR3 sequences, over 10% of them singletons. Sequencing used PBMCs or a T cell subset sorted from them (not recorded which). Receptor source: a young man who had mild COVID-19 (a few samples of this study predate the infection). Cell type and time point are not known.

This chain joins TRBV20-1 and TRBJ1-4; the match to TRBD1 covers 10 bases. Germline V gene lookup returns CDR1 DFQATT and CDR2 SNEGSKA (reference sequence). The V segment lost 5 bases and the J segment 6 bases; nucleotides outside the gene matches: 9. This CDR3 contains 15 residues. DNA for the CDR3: TGCAGTGCTGAGAACCCGGGACAGGGGTATGAAAAACTGTTTTTT. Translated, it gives CSAENPGQGYEKLFF.

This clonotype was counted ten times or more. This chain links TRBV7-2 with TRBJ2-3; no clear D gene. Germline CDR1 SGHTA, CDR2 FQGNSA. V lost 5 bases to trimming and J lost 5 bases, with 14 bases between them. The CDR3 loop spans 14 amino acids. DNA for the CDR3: TGTGCCAGCAGCCCGTTAGCAGGCGGAGATACGCAGTATTTT. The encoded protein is CASSPLAGGDTQYF.

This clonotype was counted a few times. The CDR3 loop reads CASSLGGQLYGYTF. In DNA, the CDR3 is TGTGCCAGCAGTTTAGGGGGACAGCTCTATGGCTACACCTTC. This chain joins TRBV12-3 or TRBV12-4 and TRBJ1-2; 7 bases align to TRBD1. CDR3 length: 14 residues. Trimming at V came to 1 base and at J to 4 bases, leaving 3 bases not matched to a gene.

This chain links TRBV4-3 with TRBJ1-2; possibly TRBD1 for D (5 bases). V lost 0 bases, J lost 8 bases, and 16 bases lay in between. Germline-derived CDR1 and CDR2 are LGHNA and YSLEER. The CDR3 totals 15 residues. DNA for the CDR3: TGCGCCAGCAGCCAAGACAGGGACGGATTAGGGGGCTACACCTTC. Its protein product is CASSQDRDGLGGYTF.

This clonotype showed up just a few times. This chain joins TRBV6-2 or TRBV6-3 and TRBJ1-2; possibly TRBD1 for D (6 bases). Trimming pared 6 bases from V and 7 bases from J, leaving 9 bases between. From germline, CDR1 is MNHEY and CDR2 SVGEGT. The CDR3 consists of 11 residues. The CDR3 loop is CASRHRVGYTF. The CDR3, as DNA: TGTGCCAGCAGGCACAGGGTTGGCTACACCTTC.

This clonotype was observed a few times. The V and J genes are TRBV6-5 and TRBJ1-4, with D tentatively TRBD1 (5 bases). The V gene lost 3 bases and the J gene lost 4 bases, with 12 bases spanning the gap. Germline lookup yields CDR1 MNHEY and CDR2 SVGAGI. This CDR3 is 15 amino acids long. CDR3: CASSYSRQYNEKLFF. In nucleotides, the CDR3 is TGTGCCAGCAGTTATAGTCGACAGTATAATGAAAAACTGTTTTTT.

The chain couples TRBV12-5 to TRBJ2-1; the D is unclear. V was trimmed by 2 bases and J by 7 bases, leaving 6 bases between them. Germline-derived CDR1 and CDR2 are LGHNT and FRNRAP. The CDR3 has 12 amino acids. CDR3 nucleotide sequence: TGTGCTAGTGGTTTGCAGATGAATGAGCAGTTCTTC. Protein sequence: CASGLQMNEQFF.

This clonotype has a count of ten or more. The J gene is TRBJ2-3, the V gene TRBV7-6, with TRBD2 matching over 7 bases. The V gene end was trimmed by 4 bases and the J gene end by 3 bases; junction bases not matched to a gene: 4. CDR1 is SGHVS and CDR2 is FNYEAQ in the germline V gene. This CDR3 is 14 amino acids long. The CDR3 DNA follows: TGTGCCAGCAGCTCACTAGCGAGGACAGATACGCAGTATTTT. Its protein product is CASSSLARTDTQYF.

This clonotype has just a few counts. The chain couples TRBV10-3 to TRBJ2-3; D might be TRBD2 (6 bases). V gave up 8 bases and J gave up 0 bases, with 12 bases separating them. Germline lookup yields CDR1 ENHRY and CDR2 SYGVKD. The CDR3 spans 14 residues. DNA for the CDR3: TGTGCCATCGGTGCTAGCGTTAGCACAGATACGCAGTATTTT. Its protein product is CAIGASVSTDTQYF.

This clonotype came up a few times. In nucleotides, the CDR3 is TGTGCCAGCAGCCAAGGACTGACGAACACTGAAGCTTTCTTT. It codes for CASSQGLTNTEAFF. The chain links TRBV3-1 to TRBJ1-1; no clear D. The germline V gene has CDR1 LGHDT and CDR2 YNNKEL (reference sequence). The CDR3 has 14 residues. V gave up 1 base and J gave up 1 base, with 7 bases separating them. Based on the CDR3 plus reference TRBV3-1 and TRBJ1-1, the full variable domain is DTAVSQTPKYLVTQMGNDKSIKCEQNLGHDTMYWYKQDSKKFLKIMFSYNNKELIINETVPNRFSPKSPDKAHLNLHINSLELGDSAVYFCASSQGLTNTEAFFGQGTRLTVV.

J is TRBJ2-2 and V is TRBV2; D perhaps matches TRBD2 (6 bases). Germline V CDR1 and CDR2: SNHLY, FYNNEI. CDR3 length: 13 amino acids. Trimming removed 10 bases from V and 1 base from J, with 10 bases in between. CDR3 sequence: CATTRENTGELFF. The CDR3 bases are TGTGCCACCACGCGGGAGAACACCGGGGAGCTGTTTTTT.

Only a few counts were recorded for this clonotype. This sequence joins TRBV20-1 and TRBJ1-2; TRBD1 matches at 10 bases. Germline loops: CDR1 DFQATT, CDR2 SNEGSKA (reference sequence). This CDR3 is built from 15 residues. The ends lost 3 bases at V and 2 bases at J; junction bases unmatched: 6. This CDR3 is CSASEDRGRNYGYTF. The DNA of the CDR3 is TGCAGTGCTAGTGAGGACAGGGGGAGGAACTATGGCTACACCTTC.

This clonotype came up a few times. CDR3 nucleotides: TGTGCCAGTAAATATAGCGGGGGCCGGGGCAATGAGCAGTTCTTC. Its protein is CASKYSGGRGNEQFF. The chain carries TRBV6-2 or TRBV6-3 and TRBJ2-1; 9 nucleotides agree with TRBD2. CDR1 and CDR2 from the germline V gene are MNHEY and SVGEGT. The V gene end was trimmed by 9 bases and the J gene end by 6 bases; junction bases not matched to a gene: 12. The CDR3 contains 15 residues.

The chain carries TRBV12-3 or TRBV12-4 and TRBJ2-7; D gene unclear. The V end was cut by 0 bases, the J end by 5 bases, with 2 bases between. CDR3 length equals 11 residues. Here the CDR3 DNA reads TGTGCCAGCAGTTTAGCGAACGAGCAGTACTTC. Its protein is CASSLANEQYF.

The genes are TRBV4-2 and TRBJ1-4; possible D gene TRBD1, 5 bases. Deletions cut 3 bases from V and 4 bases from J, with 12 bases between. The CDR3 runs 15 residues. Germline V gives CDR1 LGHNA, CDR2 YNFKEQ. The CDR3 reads CASSQVGPSNEKLFF. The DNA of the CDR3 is TGTGCCAGCAGCCAGGTGGGACCGAGTAATGAAAAACTGTTTTTT.

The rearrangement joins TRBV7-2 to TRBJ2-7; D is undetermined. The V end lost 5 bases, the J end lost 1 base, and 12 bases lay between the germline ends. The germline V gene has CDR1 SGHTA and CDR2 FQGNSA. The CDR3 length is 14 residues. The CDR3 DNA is TGTGCCAGCAGCCCCCTCATGCAGTCCTACGAGCAGTACGTC. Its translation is CASSPLMQSYEQYV.

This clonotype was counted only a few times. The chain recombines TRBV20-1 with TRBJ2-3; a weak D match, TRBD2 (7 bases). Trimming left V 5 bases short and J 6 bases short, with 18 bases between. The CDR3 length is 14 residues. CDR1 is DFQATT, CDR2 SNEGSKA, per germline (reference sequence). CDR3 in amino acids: CSAPRGGGRDTQYF. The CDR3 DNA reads TGCAGTGCTCCCCGAGGGGGGGGCAGGGATACGCAGTATTTT.

The CDR3 nucleotides read TGTGCCAGCAGCGTAGAGGGGACTGGAAACACCATATATTTT. The encoded protein is CASSVEGTGNTIYF. V is TRBV9 and J is TRBJ1-3, with D tentatively TRBD1 (5 bases). The CDR3 consists of 14 residues. CDR1 and CDR2 (germline): SGDLS, YYNGEE. The ends were cut back, 0 bases at V and 2 bases at J, with 6 bases in the middle.

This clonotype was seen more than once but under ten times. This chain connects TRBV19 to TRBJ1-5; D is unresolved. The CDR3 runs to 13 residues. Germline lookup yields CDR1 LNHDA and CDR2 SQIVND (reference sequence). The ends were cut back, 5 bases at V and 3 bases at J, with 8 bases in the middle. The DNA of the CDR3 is TGTGCCAGTAGTTACGGGTTCAATCAGCCCCAGCATTTT. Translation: CASSYGFNQPQHF.

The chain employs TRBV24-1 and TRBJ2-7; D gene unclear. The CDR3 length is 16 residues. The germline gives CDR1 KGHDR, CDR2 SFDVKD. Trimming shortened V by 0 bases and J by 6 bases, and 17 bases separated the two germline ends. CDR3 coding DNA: TGTGCCACCAGTGATTTGCATTCAGAAGGGTCCGTCGAGCAGTACTTC. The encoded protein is CATSDLHSEGSVEQYF.

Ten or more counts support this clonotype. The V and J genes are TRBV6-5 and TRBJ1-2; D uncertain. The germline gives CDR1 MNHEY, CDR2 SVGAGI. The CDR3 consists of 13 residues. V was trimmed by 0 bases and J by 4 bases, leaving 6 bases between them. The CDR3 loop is CASSYSIAYGYTF. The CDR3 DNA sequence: TGTGCCAGCAGTTACTCCATTGCCTATGGCTACACCTTC.

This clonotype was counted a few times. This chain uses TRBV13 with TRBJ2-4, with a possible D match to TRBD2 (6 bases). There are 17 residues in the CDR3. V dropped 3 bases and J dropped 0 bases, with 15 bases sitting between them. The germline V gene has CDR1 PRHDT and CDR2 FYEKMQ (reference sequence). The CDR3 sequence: CASSLVKEGIAKNIQYF. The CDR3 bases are TGTGCCAGCAGCTTGGTAAAGGAGGGGATAGCCAAAAACATTCAGTACTTC.

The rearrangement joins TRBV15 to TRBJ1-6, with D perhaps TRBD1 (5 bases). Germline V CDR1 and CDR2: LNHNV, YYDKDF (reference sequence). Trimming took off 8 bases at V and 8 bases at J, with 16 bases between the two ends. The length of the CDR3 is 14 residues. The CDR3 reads CATGDSDRDSPLHF. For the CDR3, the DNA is TGTGCCACCGGCGACAGTGACCGGGATTCACCCCTCCACTTT.